The 22 T cell receptor beta chains listed next were all sequenced from one sample in a study of T cell changes during pregnancy in multiple sclerosis. Assay: immunoSEQ multiplex PCR; the TCRdb copy retains only in-frame clones and omits some. Of some 120,000 clones listed, roughly 95% are singletons. The sample in question was peripheral blood, obtained after pregnancy. These receptors were obtained from a female donor with multiple sclerosis, enrolled in a pregnancy study.

The chain recombines TRBV19 with TRBJ2-2; D not certain. CDR1 LNHDA and CDR2 SQIVND come from the germline V gene (reference sequence). The ends were cut back, 6 bases at V and 5 bases at J, with 13 bases in the middle. The CDR3 runs 14 residues. CDR3 region: CASRNTLMTGELFF. Written as DNA, the CDR3 is TGTGCCAGTAGAAATACTCTCATGACCGGGGAGCTGTTTTTT.

The chain is built from TRBV2 and TRBJ2-5, with a possible D match to TRBD2 (5 bases). The germline gives CDR1 SNHLY, CDR2 FYNNEI. This CDR3 has 14 residues. Between the trimmed V and J ends, which lost 2 bases and 4 bases, there was a span of 11 bases. The CDR3 protein is CASSETVALETQYF. CDR3 sequence (DNA): TGTGCCAGCAGTGAAACTGTAGCGTTAGAGACCCAGTACTTC. The full variable domain, its missing parts supplied by reference TRBV2 and TRBJ2-5, is EPEVTQTPSHQVTQMGQEVILRCVPISNHLYFYWYRQILGQKVEFLVSFYNNEISEKSEIFDDQFSVERPDGSNFTLKIRSTKLEDSAMYFCASSETVALETQYFGPGTRLLVL.

The chain carries TRBV5-6 and TRBJ2-3, with 7 bases lining up with TRBD1. Germline V gives CDR1 SGHDT, CDR2 YYEEEE. There are 15 residues in the CDR3. V shed 5 bases, J shed 5 bases, and the junction held 11 bases outside the gene matches. The CDR3 DNA reads as TGTGCCAGCAGTTTCCGACAGGGTCAGGGAGATACGCAGTATTTT. This sequence encodes CASSFRQGQGDTQYF.

The chain combines TRBV28 with TRBJ2-7, with 9 bases fitting TRBD2. The CDR3 runs to 14 residues. J was trimmed by 2 bases and V by 6 bases; bases with no gene match: 5. CDR1 MDHEN and CDR2 SYDVKM come from the germline V gene. The CDR3 here is CASRRIAGAYEQYF. The CDR3 region has the DNA TGTGCCAGCAGGAGGATAGCGGGGGCCTACGAGCAGTACTTC.

V usage is TRBV7-2 and J usage is TRBJ2-3; 13 nucleotides match TRBD2. Germline lookup yields CDR1 SGHTA and CDR2 FQGNSA. The CDR3 runs 16 residues. The V segment lost 3 bases and the J segment 4 bases; nucleotides outside the gene matches: 4. CDR3 amino acids: CASSLGLAGYADTQYF. The CDR3 DNA follows: TGTGCCAGCAGCTTGGGACTAGCGGGATACGCAGATACGCAGTATTTT.

Note on this clone: At the DNA level, this CDR3 is encoded by other sequences in the same sample as well. This chain connects TRBV5-4 to TRBJ2-7; TRBD1 aligns across 10 bases. CDR1 and CDR2 (germline): SGHNT, YYREEE (reference sequence). This CDR3 is 14 amino acids long. The ends lost 4 bases at V and 4 bases at J; junction bases unmatched: 5. The CDR3 DNA reads as TGTGCCAGCAGCCAGGGACAGGGGAGATACGAGCAGTACTTC. Protein product: CASSQGQGRYEQYF.

In nucleotides, the CDR3 is TGTGCCAGTAGTACTCAAGCGGTCCTCTCCTACGAGCAGTACTTC. Residues: CASSTQAVLSYEQYF. V gene TRBV19 combines with J gene TRBJ2-7; the D gene is possibly TRBD2 (5 bases). Per the germline V gene, CDR1 is LNHDA and CDR2 is SQIVND (reference sequence). This CDR3 contains 15 residues. V lost 4 bases, J lost 0 bases, and 13 bases lay in between.

This chain joins TRBV18 and TRBJ2-1; possible D gene TRBD2, 5 bases. This CDR3 has 16 amino acids. V dropped 2 bases and J dropped 0 bases, with 11 bases sitting between them. Germline values: CDR1 KGHSH, CDR2 LQKENI. CDR3 nucleotide sequence: TGTGCCAGCTCACCAACTAGTCCGAGCTCCTACAATGAGCAGTTCTTC. This gives the protein CASSPTSPSSYNEQFF.

The V gene is TRBV5-1, the J gene TRBJ2-7, with 8 bases that match TRBD1. CDR3 size: 16 residues. The V gene end was trimmed by 3 bases and the J gene end by 2 bases; junction bases not matched to a gene: 10. Germline assignment: CDR1 SGHRS and CDR2 YFSETQ. This CDR3 is CASSSRQGPTPYEQYF. As DNA, the CDR3 is TGCGCCAGCAGCTCAAGACAGGGGCCTACCCCCTACGAGCAGTACTTC.

This clone came up once. V and J are TRBV7-9 and TRBJ2-1, with no clear D. The germline V and J ends were trimmed by 5 bases and 10 bases, with 18 bases remaining between them. Per the germline V gene, CDR1 is SEHNR and CDR2 is FQNEAQ (reference sequence). The CDR3 is 14 amino acids. CDR3 bases: TGTGCCAGCAGCCCGACCGGGTTGTCGAACGAGCAGTTCTTC. This sequence encodes CASSPTGLSNEQFF.

There are a few counts of this clone. The chain has TRBV5-1 and TRBJ1-1, with D maybe TRBD1 (6 bases). The CDR3 sequence is 16 residues long. V was cut by 1 base and J by 2 bases, with 15 bases left in between. The germline V gene has CDR1 SGHRS and CDR2 YFSETQ. The chain's CDR3 is CASSLKDSALNTEAFF. The CDR3 nucleotides are TGCGCCAGCAGCTTGAAGGACAGTGCGTTAAACACTGAAGCTTTCTTT.

J is TRBJ2-3 and V is TRBV28, with no clear D. This CDR3 contains 12 residues. Germline V gene lookup returns CDR1 MDHEN and CDR2 SYDVKM. The V and J ends lost 4 bases and 10 bases respectively, with 12 bases between them. DNA of the CDR3: TGTGCCAGCAGTTCTTCACTTTACGCGCAGTATTTT. Translated: CASSSSLYAQYF.

V is TRBV9 and J is TRBJ1-2; 8 bases map to TRBD1. Germline CDR1 reads SGDLS; CDR2 reads YYNGEE. J gave up 3 bases and V 0 bases, and 13 bases lay outside the gene matches. This CDR3 has 18 residues. CDR3 nucleotide sequence: TGTGCCAGCAGCGTAGAGGAGGGACCAGGGGGCGCGGACTATGGCTACACCTTC. It encodes CASSVEEGPGGADYGYTF.

Here the CDR3 reads CASRRGVYQPQHF. As DNA, the CDR3 is TGTGCCAGCCGCAGGGGGGTCTATCAGCCCCAGCATTTT. The chain uses TRBV6-4 and TRBJ1-5; 7 bases are shared with TRBD1. CDR3 size: 13 residues. With 8 bases clipped from V and 5 bases from J, the junction kept 6 bases outside the gene matches. The germline V gene encodes CDR1 MRHNA and CDR2 SNTAGT.

The chain uses TRBV28 and TRBJ2-7; 11 bases map to TRBD2. This CDR3 contains 14 residues. Trimming took 7 bases from V and 4 from J; bases not matched to a gene: 6. Germline loops: CDR1 MDHEN, CDR2 SYDVKM. CDR3 in DNA: TGTGCCAGCATCGCTAGCGGGAGGTTATACGAGCAGTACTTC. Translating gives CASIASGRLYEQYF. Based on the CDR3 plus reference TRBV28 and TRBJ2-7, the full variable domain is DVKVTQSSRYLVKRTGEKVFLECVQDMDHENMFWYRQDPGLGLRLIYFSYDVKMKEKGDIPEGYSVSREKKERFSLILESASTNQTSMYLCASIASGRLYEQYFGPGTRLTVT.

The chain employs TRBV28 and TRBJ1-1; TRBD1 matches 8 bases. The CDR3 is 18 residues long. V lost 6 bases to trimming and J lost 4 bases; unmatched junction nucleotides: 19. Germline loops: CDR1 MDHEN, CDR2 SYDVKM. CDR3 protein: CASSLSGLPGGIITEAFF. As DNA, the CDR3 is TGTGCCAGCAGCCTATCGGGACTCCCAGGGGGCATCATCACTGAAGCTTTCTTT.

This clone was detected once. The V call is TRBV5-6, the J call TRBJ2-5; 11 bases are shared with TRBD1. V lost 4 bases, J lost 4 bases, and 9 bases stayed unmatched. Germline CDR1 and CDR2: SGHDT and YYEEEE. The CDR3 consists of 16 residues. The CDR3 protein is CASSPDPGTGGETQYF. The CDR3 DNA is TGTGCCAGCAGCCCCGACCCGGGGACAGGGGGAGAGACCCAGTACTTC. The full variable domain, its missing parts supplied by reference TRBV5-6 and TRBJ2-5, is DAGVTQSPTHLIKTRGQQVTLRCSPKSGHDTVSWYQQALGQGPQFIFQYYEEEERQRGNFPDRFSGHQFPNYSSELNVNALLLGDSALYLCASSPDPGTGGETQYFGPGTRLLVL.

CDR3 DNA: TGTGCCAGCAGTGAGGTAGCGGGGTCCTACAATGAGCAGTTCTTC. Its translation is CASSEVAGSYNEQFF. This rearrangement joins TRBV6-4 to TRBJ2-1; 8 positions match TRBD2. CDR1 is MRHNA and CDR2 is SNTAGT in the germline V gene. The CDR3 sequence is 15 residues long. V was clipped by 3 bases and J by 1 base; unmatched bases: 2.

V and J are TRBV7-2 and TRBJ1-2, with a weak D call TRBD1 (6 bases). The V and J ends lost 5 bases and 8 bases respectively, with 15 bases between them. This CDR3 is built from 13 residues. Germline V gene sequence: CDR1 SGHTA, CDR2 FQGNSA. CDR3 sequence (DNA): TGTGCCAGCAGCCAGGACAGAAAAGGGGGCTACACCTTC. As protein: CASSQDRKGGYTF.

V gene TRBV7-8 combines with J gene TRBJ2-3; D is possibly TRBD2 (6 bases). Trimming took 2 bases from V and 4 from J, leaving 10 bases between them. Per germline, CDR1 SGHVS and CDR2 FQNEAQ. CDR3 length: 14 residues. The DNA of the CDR3 is TGTGCCAGCAGCTTAACACTAGCTGCAGATACGCAGTATTTT. Its protein is CASSLTLAADTQYF.

This chain joins TRBV28 and TRBJ2-7, with TRBD2 matching over 8 bases. CDR1 MDHEN and CDR2 SYDVKM come from the germline V gene. CDR3 length equals 14 residues. J was trimmed by 7 bases and V by 5 bases; bases with no gene match: 10. The CDR3, as DNA: TGTGCCAGCAGTCCCACCGGGAGGGCCAATGAGCAGTACTTC. Translation gives CASSPTGRANEQYF. The full variable domain, rest sourced from reference TRBV28 and TRBJ2-7, is DVKVTQSSRYLVKRTGEKVFLECVQDMDHENMFWYRQDPGLGLRLIYFSYDVKMKEKGDIPEGYSVSREKKERFSLILESASTNQTSMYLCASSPTGRANEQYFGPGTRLTVT.

The V and J genes are TRBV14 and TRBJ2-1; 7 bases fit TRBD2. Per the germline V gene, CDR1 is SGHDN and CDR2 is FVKESK. J gave up 3 bases and V 4 bases, and 3 bases lay outside the gene matches. This CDR3 region has 14 residues. CDR3 in amino acids: CASSPRTSYNEQFF. In DNA, the CDR3 is TGTGCCAGCAGCCCCCGGACTAGCTACAATGAGCAGTTCTTC.